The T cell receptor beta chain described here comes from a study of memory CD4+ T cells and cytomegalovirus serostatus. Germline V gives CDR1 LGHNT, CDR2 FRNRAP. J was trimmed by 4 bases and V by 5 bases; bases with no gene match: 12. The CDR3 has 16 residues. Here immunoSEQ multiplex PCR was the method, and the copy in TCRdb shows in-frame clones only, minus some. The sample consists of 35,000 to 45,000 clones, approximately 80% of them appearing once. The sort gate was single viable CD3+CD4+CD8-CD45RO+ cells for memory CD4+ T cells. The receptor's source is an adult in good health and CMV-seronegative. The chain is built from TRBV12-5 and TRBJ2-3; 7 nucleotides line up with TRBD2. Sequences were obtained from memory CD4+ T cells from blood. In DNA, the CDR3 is TGTGCTAGTGGTCCCCCAGCGGGAAGTTTCCCAGATACGCAGTATTTT. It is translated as CASGPPAGSFPDTQYF.